Shown below are 18 T cell receptor beta chains from a single sample sequenced in a study of shared clonotypes between healthy human individuals. Positively selected for CCR7, the CD45RO-negative cells used as naive CD8 cells excluded terminally differentiated effector memory CD45RA+ cells. Only in-frame clones appear in the TCRdb table, and some are missing; sequencing was by immunoSEQ multiplex PCR. The sample consists of roughly 890,000 clones, nearly 95% of them appearing once. What was sequenced was naive CD8+ T cells sorted from blood. Receptor source: a man younger than 45 in good health.

This sequence joins TRBV5-8 and TRBJ2-3, with 12 bases matching TRBD1. V lost 5 bases to trimming and J lost 4 bases; unmatched junction nucleotides: 11. CDR3 length: 17 amino acids. The germline V gene encodes CDR1 SGHTS and CDR2 YDEGEE. The CDR3 is CASSPQPGTGGSDTQYF. The CDR3 bases are TGTGCCAGCAGTCCCCAGCCCGGGACAGGGGGCTCAGATACGCAGTATTTT.

The chain carries TRBV13 and TRBJ2-7; D is undetermined. Germline loops: CDR1 PRHDT, CDR2 FYEKMQ (reference sequence). The CDR3 loop spans 13 amino acids. V was trimmed by 6 bases and J by 3 bases, leaving 12 bases between them. The CDR3 spells CASSLGGIYEQYF. CDR3 bases: TGTGCCAGCAGTCTCGGCGGAATCTACGAGCAGTACTTC.

The chain has TRBV19 and TRBJ1-1; D is unresolved. Germline-derived CDR1 and CDR2 are LNHDA and SQIVND (reference sequence). The CDR3 runs to 12 residues. V dropped 8 bases and J dropped 7 bases, with 14 bases sitting between them. CDR3 nucleotides: TGTGCCAGTGCTGAGAGGTTCGGTGAAGCTTTCTTT. This encodes CASAERFGEAFF.

The chain joins TRBV10-2 to TRBJ1-4, with 7 bases lining up with TRBD1. The V segment lost 4 bases and the J segment 7 bases; nucleotides outside the gene matches: 3. The CDR3 loop spans 13 amino acids. From germline, CDR1 is WSHSY and CDR2 SAAADI. CDR3 region: CASSGQGSEKLFF. The CDR3 nucleotides are TGCGCCAGCAGTGGACAGGGAAGTGAAAAACTGTTTTTT.

As to this clone: Other DNA sequences in the sample encode the same CDR3. The chain has TRBV27 and TRBJ2-2; D is undetermined. The V end was cut by 6 bases, the J end by 2 bases, with 10 bases between. The germline V gene has CDR1 MNHEY and CDR2 SMNVEV (reference sequence). The CDR3 runs to 14 residues. The CDR3 region is CASSPGLNTGELFF. The CDR3 region has the DNA TGTGCCAGCAGCCCGGGCCTAAACACCGGGGAGCTGTTTTTT.

The gene calls are TRBV27 and TRBJ1-5; D unclear. With 1 base removed from V and 0 bases from J, the gap between germline ends came to 7 bases. Germline CDR1 MNHEY, CDR2 SMNVEV (reference sequence). The CDR3 length is 15 residues. DNA for the CDR3: TGTGCCAGCAGTTTATTCCCGTATAGCAATCAGCCCCAGCATTTT. Translation: CASSLFPYSNQPQHF.

V usage is TRBV7-8 and J usage is TRBJ2-6; 10 bases map to TRBD1. This CDR3 region has 18 residues. Germline V gene data show CDR1 as SGHVS and CDR2 as FQNEAQ. J lost 3 bases, V lost 5 bases, and 10 bases had no gene match. The CDR3 is CASSRGRDRGGGANVLTF. Written as DNA, the CDR3 is TGTGCCAGCAGCCGAGGAAGGGACAGGGGTGGTGGGGCCAACGTCCTGACTTTC.

The chain is built from TRBV7-9 and TRBJ2-2; D not certain. Trimming removed 2 bases from V and 15 bases from J, with 16 bases in between. The germline CDR1 and CDR2 sequences are SEHNR and FQNEAQ (reference sequence). The CDR3 contains 13 residues. This CDR3 reads CASSLFGDQELFF. The CDR3 region has the DNA TGTGCCAGCAGCTTATTTGGAGATCAAGAGTTGTTTTTT.

The J gene is TRBJ1-1, the V gene TRBV5-1; TRBD1 aligns across 10 bases. V dropped 3 bases and J dropped 2; count of bases not matched to a gene: 10. The CDR3 has 17 residues. The germline V gene has CDR1 SGHRS and CDR2 YFSETQ. The CDR3 spells CASSSPAGTGENTEAFF. The CDR3 DNA follows: TGCGCCAGCAGCTCCCCTGCTGGGACAGGGGAAAACACTGAAGCTTTCTTT.

This chain joins TRBV2 and TRBJ2-5; 9 nucleotides agree with TRBD2. Trimming took 6 bases from V and 4 from J; bases not matched to a gene: 15. CDR1 and CDR2 from the germline V gene are SNHLY and FYNNEI. CDR3 length: 17 amino acids. The chain's CDR3 is CASRASGTAGLRETQYF. The CDR3 coding sequence is TGTGCCAGCAGGGCTAGCGGGACAGCGGGTTTGCGAGAGACCCAGTACTTC.

V gene TRBV6-5 combines with J gene TRBJ1-4; a possible D gene is TRBD1 (6 bases). Germline CDR1 and CDR2: MNHEY and SVGAGI. The ends were cut back, 4 bases at V and 5 bases at J, with 17 bases in the middle. CDR3 length: 16 amino acids. The CDR3 here is CASSLVEDSGNEKLFF. DNA of the CDR3: TGTGCCAGCAGTTTGGTGGAGGACAGTGGAAATGAAAAACTGTTTTTT.

With respect to this clone: At one boundary the junction diverges from the germline segment, which might be a read error. The genes are TRBV6-1 and TRBJ2-1; 10 nucleotides align to TRBD2. CDR1 is MNHNS, CDR2 SASEGT, per germline. This CDR3 comprises 16 residues. CDR3 DNA sequence: TGTGCCAGCAGTAAAGCTCTTGGACTAGCGGTCAATGAGCAGTTCTTC. As protein: CASSKALGLAVNEQFF.

V is TRBV7-9 and J is TRBJ2-2; 7 bases align to TRBD1. Germline V CDR1 and CDR2: SEHNR, FQNEAQ (reference sequence). Germline trimming cut 5 bases from V and 3 bases from J; bases unmatched to any gene: 18. The CDR3 runs 19 residues. The CDR3 region is CASSHPSPPTGMDTGELFF. In DNA, the CDR3 is TGTGCCAGCAGCCACCCCAGCCCACCGACAGGGATGGACACCGGGGAGCTGTTTTTT. The full variable domain, rest sourced from reference TRBV7-9 and TRBJ2-2, is DTGVSQNPRHKITKRGQNVTFRCDPISEHNRLYWYRQTLGQGPEFLTYFQNEAQLEKSRLLSDRFSAERPKGSFSTLEIQRTEQGDSAMYLCASSHPSPPTGMDTGELFFGEGSRLTVL.

V and J are TRBV25-1 and TRBJ1-2; 7 positions agree with TRBD1. V lost 10 bases to trimming and J lost 4 bases; unmatched junction nucleotides: 9. The germline V gene has CDR1 MGHDK and CDR2 SYGVNS. The CDR3 has 13 amino acids. This CDR3 reads CATDGRDSYGYTF. In DNA form, the CDR3 reads TGTGCCACCGATGGACGGGACAGCTATGGCTACACCTTC.

This chain joins TRBV7-9 and TRBJ2-5; 7 positions agree with TRBD1. Germline V CDR1 and CDR2: SEHNR, FQNEAQ (reference sequence). The CDR3 sequence is 14 residues long. V was pared by 6 bases and J by 5 bases, with 9 bases of the junction left unmatched. The CDR3 protein is CASSPRDSPETQYF. As DNA, the CDR3 is TGTGCCAGCAGTCCCCGGGACAGCCCGGAGACCCAGTACTTC.

This chain joins TRBV9 and TRBJ2-3; D is ambiguous. Trimming pared 0 bases from V and 6 bases from J, leaving 5 bases between. Germline CDR1 SGDLS, CDR2 YYNGEE. The CDR3 loop spans 12 amino acids. The CDR3 region is CASSVGLDTQYF. The CDR3 DNA reads as TGTGCCAGCAGCGTAGGTTTGGATACGCAGTATTTT.

V and J are TRBV29-1 and TRBJ2-1; 11 bases align to TRBD2. Germline-derived CDR1 and CDR2 are SQVTM and ANQGSEA. Trimming took 4 bases from V and 0 from J; bases not matched to a gene: 11. This CDR3 is built from 18 residues. The CDR3 bases are TGCAGCGTTGCGGGACTAGCGGAGGGTGGGGACTCCTACAATGAGCAGTTCTTC. Protein product: CSVAGLAEGGDSYNEQFF.

J is TRBJ2-1 and V is TRBV2; TRBD1 might be the D (5 bases). The V gene's germline CDR1 is SNHLY and CDR2 FYNNEI. The CDR3 spans 14 residues. V lost 6 bases and J 3 bases, leaving 12 bases between the germline ends. The CDR3 loop reads CASRVYDSYNEQFF. The CDR3 nucleotides are TGTGCCAGCAGGGTCTACGACAGCTACAATGAGCAGTTCTTC.